A selection of T cell receptor beta chains follows, all from one sample in a study of HIV-infected patients and healthy controls. TCRdb processed the 5' RACE reads anew with MiXCR; each CDR3 protein has one entry. Seen here are 8,000 to 11,000 distinct CDR3 sequences, 7% to 9% observed once, and the top ten hold about 4%. The sequenced material came from blood. The source is an adult in good health. Each CDR3 is given with its conserved first and last residue. The D gene is left open where the match is weak. Clone size is not always given. Where it is, it says once, few, many or a class for expanded clones.

abundance: medium-sized; j_gene: TRBJ2-6; v_gene: TRBV6-6; d_gene: TRBD2; CDR3aa: CASSSTSGAGANVLTF; CDR3nt: TGTGCCAGCAGTTCCACTAGCGGGGCTGGGGCCAACGTCCTGACTTTC
abundance: many; j_gene: TRBJ2-1; v_gene: TRBV6-4; d_gene: TRBD2; CDR3aa: CASSGTSGGYNEQFF; CDR3nt: TGTGCCAGCAGTGGAACTAGCGGGGGGTACAATGAGCAGTTCTTC
abundance: .; j_gene: TRBJ2-2; v_gene: TRBV2; d_gene: .; CDR3aa: CASSFLTGELFF; CDR3nt: TGTGCCAGCAGTTTCCTCACCGGGGAGCTGTTTTTT
abundance: medium-sized; j_gene: TRBJ1-2; v_gene: TRBV20-1; d_gene: .; CDR3aa: CSARRPGSLDGYTF; CDR3nt: TGCAGTGCTAGACGACCGGGGAGTTTAGATGGCTACACCTTC
abundance: many; j_gene: TRBJ1-2; v_gene: TRBV6-1; d_gene: TRBD1; CDR3aa: CASSEPRQGHYGYTF; CDR3nt: TGTGCCAGCAGTGAACCCCGACAGGGTCACTATGGCTACACCTTC
abundance: many; j_gene: TRBJ2-3; v_gene: TRBV7-9; d_gene: TRBD2; CDR3aa: CASSWGGGPSTDTQYF; CDR3nt: TGTGCCAGCAGCTGGGGGGGGGGACCCAGCACAGATACGCAGTATTTT
abundance: medium-sized; j_gene: TRBJ2-1; v_gene: TRBV6-1; d_gene: TRBD1; CDR3aa: CASRASGTGWGDEQFF; CDR3nt: TGTGCCAGCAGGGCCAGCGGGACAGGGTGGGGAGATGAGCAGTTCTTC
abundance: many; j_gene: TRBJ1-4; v_gene: TRBV7-9; d_gene: .; CDR3aa: CASSKQVSNEKLFF; CDR3nt: TGTGCCAGCAGCAAACAGGTTTCAAATGAAAAACTGTTTTTT
abundance: .; j_gene: TRBJ2-6; v_gene: TRBV2; d_gene: .; CDR3aa: CASSEEGLKSGANVLTF; CDR3nt: TGTGCCAGCAGTGAAGAGGGATTGAAATCTGGGGCCAACGTCCTGACTTTC
abundance: few; j_gene: TRBJ1-3; v_gene: TRBV19; d_gene: .; CDR3aa: CASSGGPNYSGNTIYF; CDR3nt: TGTGCCAGTAGTGGGGGACCGAATTACTCTGGAAACACCATATATTTT
abundance: medium-sized; j_gene: TRBJ2-3; v_gene: TRBV7-7; d_gene: TRBD2; CDR3aa: CASSLGTSGTDTQYF; CDR3nt: TGTGCCAGCAGCTTAGGGACTAGCGGCACAGATACGCAGTATTTT
abundance: medium-sized; j_gene: TRBJ1-1; v_gene: TRBV27; d_gene: .; CDR3aa: CASRSRAGVRTEAFF; CDR3nt: TGTGCCAGCAGATCACGTGCCGGGGTCAGGACTGAAGCTTTCTTT
abundance: medium-sized; j_gene: TRBJ1-1; v_gene: TRBV5-6; d_gene: TRBD1; CDR3aa: CASSRFTGGVDLYTEAFF; CDR3nt: TGTGCCAGCAGCCGTTTTACAGGGGGCGTAGACCTTTACACTGAAGCTTTCTTT
abundance: medium-sized; j_gene: TRBJ2-4; v_gene: TRBV2; d_gene: .; CDR3aa: CASNMQGGGSYIQYF; CDR3nt: TGTGCCAGCAATATGCAGGGGGGGGGCTCGTACATTCAGTACTTC
abundance: medium-sized; j_gene: TRBJ1-2; v_gene: TRBV12-3/TRBV12-4; d_gene: .; CDR3aa: CASGGSASNYGYTF; CDR3nt: TGTGCCAGCGGGGGGTCGGCCTCTAACTATGGCTACACCTTC
abundance: few; j_gene: TRBJ2-3; v_gene: TRBV29-1; d_gene: .; CDR3aa: CSPFGAGTTDTQYF; CDR3nt: TGCAGCCCCTTCGGGGCGGGGACCACAGATACGCAGTATTTT
abundance: few; j_gene: TRBJ2-5; v_gene: TRBV5-5; d_gene: .; CDR3aa: CASSQGGSVQETQYF; CDR3nt: TGTGCCAGCAGCCAAGGTGGGTCAGTTCAAGAGACCCAGTACTTC
abundance: many; j_gene: TRBJ2-3; v_gene: TRBV5-1; d_gene: TRBD1; CDR3aa: CASSVRTGSDTQYF; CDR3nt: TGCGCCAGCAGCGTCCGGACAGGGTCAGATACGCAGTATTTT
abundance: medium-sized; j_gene: TRBJ1-5; v_gene: TRBV29-1; d_gene: TRBD1; CDR3aa: CSAGQYSNQPQHF; CDR3nt: TGCAGCGCGGGACAGTATAGCAATCAGCCCCAGCATTTT
abundance: medium-sized; j_gene: TRBJ2-7; v_gene: TRBV20-1; d_gene: TRBD2; CDR3aa: CSAPRTSAMGEQYF; CDR3nt: TGCAGTGCTCCTCGGACTAGCGCCATGGGGGAGCAGTACTTC
abundance: many; j_gene: TRBJ1-2; v_gene: TRBV29-1; d_gene: .; CDR3aa: CSVEDPIWRGYYGYTF; CDR3nt: TGCAGCGTTGAAGATCCGATCTGGAGGGGATACTATGGCTACACCTTC
abundance: medium-sized; j_gene: TRBJ1-5; v_gene: TRBV19; d_gene: .; CDR3aa: CASSPPRQPQHF; CDR3nt: TGTGCCAGTAGTCCCCCGCGTCAGCCCCAGCATTTT
abundance: few; j_gene: TRBJ1-2; v_gene: TRBV10-3; d_gene: .; CDR3aa: CAISGDRLYGYTF; CDR3nt: TGTGCCATCAGCGGCGACAGGCTCTATGGCTACACCTTC
abundance: medium-sized; j_gene: TRBJ2-5; v_gene: TRBV4-2; d_gene: .; CDR3aa: CASSQVNVGAGETQYF; CDR3nt: TGTGCCAGCAGCCAAGTAAACGTCGGGGCTGGAGAGACCCAGTACTTC
abundance: medium-sized; j_gene: TRBJ1-1; v_gene: TRBV6-5; d_gene: .; CDR3aa: CASSYTLGAGAMEAFF; CDR3nt: TGTGCCAGCAGTTACACCCTCGGGGCGGGGGCGATGGAAGCTTTCTTT
abundance: many; j_gene: TRBJ1-2; v_gene: TRBV10-2; d_gene: .; CDR3aa: CASSDPNRKANYGYTF; CDR3nt: TGCGCCAGCAGTGATCCGAACAGAAAAGCCAACTATGGCTACACCTTC
abundance: .; j_gene: TRBJ2-3; v_gene: TRBV5-1; d_gene: TRBD1; CDR3aa: CASSLPTGKGTDTQYF; CDR3nt: TGCGCCAGCAGCCTTCCGACAGGGAAGGGGACAGATACGCAGTATTTT
abundance: many; j_gene: TRBJ1-4; v_gene: TRBV12-3/TRBV12-4; d_gene: TRBD1; CDR3aa: CASSTDRGNEKLFF; CDR3nt: TGTGCCAGCAGCACTGACAGGGGGAATGAAAAACTGTTTTTT
abundance: medium-sized; j_gene: TRBJ2-3; v_gene: TRBV6-1; d_gene: TRBD2; CDR3aa: CASSPSGGASTDTQYF; CDR3nt: TGTGCCAGCAGTCCTAGCGGGGGGGCGAGCACAGATACGCAGTATTTT
abundance: few; j_gene: TRBJ2-7; v_gene: TRBV7-9; d_gene: .; CDR3aa: CASSRDASYEQYF; CDR3nt: TGTGCCAGCAGCCGGGACGCCTCCTACGAGCAGTACTTC
abundance: medium-sized; j_gene: TRBJ1-2; v_gene: TRBV29-1; d_gene: .; CDR3aa: CSVQDPGNLNYGYTF; CDR3nt: TGCAGCGTTCAAGATCCTGGGAACCTTAACTATGGCTACACCTTC
abundance: many; j_gene: TRBJ1-1; v_gene: TRBV10-2; d_gene: TRBD1; CDR3aa: CASRGQGTEAFF; CDR3nt: TGCGCCAGCAGAGGACAGGGCACTGAAGCTTTCTTT
abundance: medium-sized; j_gene: TRBJ2-1; v_gene: TRBV11-2; d_gene: .; CDR3aa: CASSLGGIDEQFF; CDR3nt: TGTGCCAGCAGCTTAGGGGGGATCGATGAGCAGTTCTTC
abundance: medium-sized; j_gene: TRBJ1-2; v_gene: TRBV7-9; d_gene: .; CDR3aa: CASSGGANYGYTF; CDR3nt: TGTGCCAGCAGTGGGGGAGCTAACTATGGCTACACCTTC
abundance: once; j_gene: TRBJ1-5; v_gene: TRBV13; d_gene: .; CDR3aa: CASSFGDSNQPQHF; CDR3nt: TGTGCCAGCAGCTTCGGGGACAGCAATCAGCCCCAGCATTTT
abundance: medium-sized; j_gene: TRBJ1-1; v_gene: TRBV7-9; d_gene: .; CDR3aa: CASSAGRGNTEAFF; CDR3nt: TGTGCCAGCAGTGCAGGGAGGGGGAACACTGAAGCTTTCTTT
abundance: many; j_gene: TRBJ1-2; v_gene: TRBV19; d_gene: .; CDR3aa: CASSIDDGANYGYTF; CDR3nt: TGTGCCAGTAGTATAGATGACGGAGCTAACTATGGCTACACCTTC
abundance: many; j_gene: TRBJ1-1; v_gene: TRBV7-9; d_gene: .; CDR3aa: CASSFVYGNTEAFF; CDR3nt: TGTGCCAGCAGCTTTGTTTACGGGAACACTGAAGCTTTCTTT
abundance: medium-sized; j_gene: TRBJ2-7; v_gene: TRBV27; d_gene: .; CDR3aa: CASSLGSGYEQYF; CDR3nt: TGTGCCAGCAGTTTAGGGTCCGGCTACGAGCAGTACTTC
abundance: .; j_gene: TRBJ1-1; v_gene: TRBV7-9; d_gene: .; CDR3aa: CASSLRVSNTEAFF; CDR3nt: TGTGCCAGCAGCTTGCGGGTTTCGAACACTGAAGCTTTCTTT
abundance: many; j_gene: TRBJ2-3; v_gene: TRBV9; d_gene: TRBD2; CDR3aa: CASSVTSGGRSTDTQYF; CDR3nt: TGTGCCAGCAGCGTAACTAGCGGGGGCCGAAGCACAGATACGCAGTATTTT
abundance: medium-sized; j_gene: TRBJ1-3; v_gene: TRBV3-1; d_gene: .; CDR3aa: CASSLLKTSSGNTIYF; CDR3nt: TGTGCCAGCAGCCTCCTAAAGACGAGCTCTGGAAACACCATATATTTT
abundance: .; j_gene: TRBJ1-5; v_gene: TRBV29-1; d_gene: TRBD1; CDR3aa: CSVPGTGGNQPQHF; CDR3nt: TGCAGCGTTCCCGGGACAGGGGGCAATCAGCCCCAGCATTTT